This T cell receptor beta chain was documented in a study of blood T cell repertoires in COVID-19. Method: immunoSEQ multiplex PCR; TCRdb's copy keeps in-frame clones and lacks some. The data hold roughly 200,000 clones, with roughly 88% observed a single time. Trimming removed 2 bases from V and 4 bases from J, with 16 bases in between. The CDR3 is 16 residues long. CDR1 and CDR2 (germline): KGHDR, SFDVKD. This chain connects TRBV24-1 to TRBJ2-5; a weak D match, TRBD2 (5 bases). This clonotype was obtained from a man between 60 and 70 years old with acute or convalescent COVID-19. The material sequenced was peripheral blood. Here the CDR3 DNA reads TGTGCCACCAGTGATTCCATACTAGGAATTGGAGAGACCCAGTACTTC. It encodes CATSDSILGIGETQYF.